The 29 T cell receptor beta chains reported below all come from one sample, sequenced in a study of T cell responses to AZD1222 COVID-19 vaccine. Generated by immunoSEQ multiplex PCR, the TCRdb table keeps only in-frame clones and is missing some. The sample has about 140,000 clones; approximately 90% are singletons. The sequences come from peripheral blood, collected on day 0 of AZD1222 vaccination. All receptors come from an adult in good health.

This chain links TRBV21-1 with TRBJ2-7; the D call TRBD1 from the table was never checked on the DNA. TRBV21-1 is tagged as a pseudogene. The CDR3 length is 16 residues. This CDR3 is CASSSSSPGQGGEQYF. In DNA form, the CDR3 reads TGTGCCAGCAGCTCCTCCTCCCCGGGACAGGGTGGCGAGCAGTACTTC.

The CDR3 spells CASSSITGRQETQYF. For the CDR3, the DNA is TGTGCCAGCAGTTCGATCACCGGGAGACAAGAGACCCAGTACTTC. The V gene is TRBV5-4, the J gene TRBJ2-5, with a weak D call TRBD2 (6 bases). The CDR3 covers 15 residues. Germline CDR1 is SGHNT and CDR2 is YYREEE (reference sequence). Trimming cost V 5 bases and J 2 bases, with 16 bases left between them.

The chain employs TRBV13 and TRBJ2-5, with TRBD1 matching over 7 bases. The germline gives CDR1 PRHDT, CDR2 FYEKMQ (reference sequence). Trimming at V came to 4 bases and at J to 5 bases, leaving 7 bases not matched to a gene. CDR3 length equals 14 residues. This CDR3 is CASSYRGYPETQYF. The CDR3 coding sequence is TGTGCCAGCAGCTACAGGGGTTATCCGGAGACCCAGTACTTC.

The genes are TRBV7-9 and TRBJ2-2; possible D gene TRBD2, 6 bases. The CDR3 runs 16 residues. The germline CDR1 and CDR2 sequences are SEHNR and FQNEAQ (reference sequence). Trimming took 5 bases from V and 5 from J, leaving 18 bases between them. CDR3 protein: CASSPTGVILTGELFF. CDR3 coding DNA: TGTGCCAGCAGCCCTACGGGGGTCATCCTTACCGGGGAGCTGTTTTTT.

The V gene is TRBV30, the J gene TRBJ1-6, with 7 bases fitting TRBD1. V was pared by 4 bases and J by 8 bases, with 5 bases of the junction left unmatched. The germline V gene has CDR1 GTSNPN and CDR2 SVGIG (reference sequence). The length of the CDR3 is 13 residues. The CDR3 here is CAWTGGHYSPLHF. The CDR3 coding sequence is TGTGCCTGGACAGGGGGTCATTATTCACCCCTCCACTTT.

The rearrangement uses TRBV15 and TRBJ2-4; TRBD1 matches at 7 bases. The V gene end was trimmed by 0 bases and the J gene end by 5 bases; junction bases not matched to a gene: 4. The CDR3 loop spans 15 amino acids. Germline CDR1 reads LNHNV; CDR2 reads YYDKDF (reference sequence). As DNA, the CDR3 is TGTGCCACCAGCAGAGATTGGACAGGACAAAACATTCAGTACTTC. Translating gives CATSRDWTGQNIQYF. The complete variable domain, with remaining parts taken from reference TRBV15 and TRBJ2-4, reads DAMVIQNPRYQVTQFGKPVTLSCSQTLNHNVMYWYQQKSSQAPKLLFHYYDKDFNNEADTPDNFQSRRPNTSFCFLDIRSPGLGDTAMYLCATSRDWTGQNIQYFGAGTRLSVL.

The chain joins TRBV6-1 to TRBJ1-5; TRBD1 agrees at 10 bases. From germline, CDR1 is MNHNS and CDR2 SASEGT. This CDR3 region has 16 residues. Trimming removed 2 bases from V and 5 bases from J; junction bases left unmatched: 6. The CDR3 here is CASSETWGQGYQPQHF. The CDR3 DNA sequence: TGTGCCAGCAGTGAAACATGGGGACAGGGGTATCAGCCCCAGCATTTT.

V is TRBV4-3 and J is TRBJ1-4; a possible D gene is TRBD1 (6 bases). V shed 4 bases and J shed 8 bases, with 17 bases lying between them. Germline CDR1 LGHNA, CDR2 YSLEER. The CDR3 has 15 residues. The CDR3 reads CASSRGRGDGEKLFF. The CDR3 DNA reads TGCGCCAGCAGCCGGGGCAGGGGAGATGGAGAAAAACTGTTTTTT.

The chain uses TRBV11-3 and TRBJ2-3; TRBD2 matches at 9 bases. Germline CDR1 and CDR2: SGHNT and YENEEA. With V trimmed by 0 bases and J by 0 bases, 7 bases remained unmatched. The CDR3 loop spans 18 amino acids. The CDR3 DNA reads TGTGCCAGCAGCTTAGATAATCTAGCGGGGAGTAGCACAGATACGCAGTATTTT. Amino acids: CASSLDNLAGSSTDTQYF.

This chain links TRBV5-5 with TRBJ1-5; tentative D call: TRBD1 (5 bases). The length of the CDR3 is 15 residues. The V gene's germline CDR1 is SGHKS and CDR2 YYEKEE (reference sequence). Deletions cut 0 bases from V and 8 bases from J, with 15 bases between. The CDR3 DNA is TGTGCCAGCAGCTTGGAAGGTCGGGGGGATGAGCCCCAGCATTTT. Amino acids: CASSLEGRGDEPQHF.

The count of this clone is one. This rearrangement joins TRBV4-2 to TRBJ2-7; D is uncertain. Trimming removed 3 bases from V and 0 bases from J, with 3 bases in between. The CDR3 runs to 12 residues. Germline CDR1 LGHNA, CDR2 YNFKEQ. In nucleotides, the CDR3 is TGTGCCAGCAGCCAGCCCTCCTACGAGCAGTACTTC. Encoded protein: CASSQPSYEQYF.

The V call is TRBV18, the J call TRBJ1-1, with 8 bases identical to TRBD1. CDR1 and CDR2 (germline): KGHSH, LQKENI. This CDR3 region has 16 residues. V shed 0 bases, J shed 5 bases, and the junction held 8 bases outside the gene matches. This CDR3 reads CASSPPSGGARTEAFF. The CDR3 nucleotides are TGTGCCAGCTCACCACCTTCAGGGGGCGCGAGGACTGAAGCTTTCTTT. Full variable domain (rest looked up from reference TRBV18 and TRBJ1-1): NAGVMQNPRHLVRRRGQEARLRCSPMKGHSHVYWYRQLPEEGLKFMVYLQKENIIDESGMPKERFSAEFPKEGPSILRIQQVVRGDSAAYFCASSPPSGGARTEAFFGQGTRLTVV.

The chain combines TRBV5-1 with TRBJ2-2; 8 bases line up with TRBD1. The ends lost 0 bases at V and 5 bases at J; junction bases unmatched: 6. The CDR3 is made up of 16 amino acids. Germline V gives CDR1 SGHRS, CDR2 YFSETQ. The CDR3 sequence: CASSLESQGATGELFF. In nucleotides, the CDR3 is TGCGCCAGCAGCTTGGAATCTCAGGGGGCTACCGGGGAGCTGTTTTTT.

The rearrangement uses TRBV2 and TRBJ1-5; D is perhaps TRBD1 (5 bases). Germline CDR1 and CDR2: SNHLY and FYNNEI. V lost 2 bases and J 10 bases, leaving 12 bases between the germline ends. This CDR3 comprises 13 residues. The CDR3 loop is CASSERQGVPQHF. CDR3 bases: TGTGCCAGCAGTGAAAGGCAGGGAGTACCCCAGCATTTT.

This clone was counted between two and nine times. V usage is TRBV21-1 and J usage is TRBJ2-1; no check of the table's D call, TRBD1, against the DNA was made. TRBV21-1 is given as a pseudogene. The CDR3 totals 15 residues. The CDR3 DNA follows: TGTGCCAGCAGCCCTCTGGACAGGGGATGGAATGAGCAGTTCTTC. It yields the protein CASSPLDRGWNEQFF.

This chain joins TRBV28 and TRBJ1-1; maybe TRBD1 (6 bases). Per germline, CDR1 MDHEN and CDR2 SYDVKM. The CDR3 consists of 16 residues. With 5 bases removed from V and 0 bases from J, the gap between germline ends came to 16 bases. The CDR3 here is CASSTQGHFMNTEAFF. The CDR3 coding sequence is TGTGCCAGCAGTACCCAGGGACATTTCATGAACACTGAAGCTTTCTTT.

J is TRBJ2-3 and V is TRBV5-1; D gene ambiguous. Germline assignment: CDR1 SGHRS and CDR2 YFSETQ. This CDR3 comprises 16 residues. Trimming left V 0 bases short and J 4 bases short, with 15 bases between. In DNA, the CDR3 is TGCGCCAGCAGCTTGGTTCAAGGAGTTTGGCCAGATACGCAGTATTTT. It translates to CASSLVQGVWPDTQYF. Drawing the rest from reference TRBV5-1 and TRBJ2-3, the complete variable domain is KAGVTQTPRYLIKTRGQQVTLSCSPISGHRSVSWYQQTPGQGLQFLFEYFSETQRNKGNFPGRFSGRQFSNSRSEMNVSTLELGDSALYLCASSLVQGVWPDTQYFGPGTRLTVL.

The chain employs TRBV15 and TRBJ2-7, with a weak D call TRBD1 (5 bases). V gave up 0 bases and J gave up 9 bases, with 12 bases separating them. Germline assignment: CDR1 LNHNV and CDR2 YYDKDF (reference sequence). The CDR3 covers 13 residues. The CDR3 protein is CATSRDDSSAQYF. In DNA, the CDR3 is TGTGCCACCAGCAGAGATGACAGTTCCGCGCAGTACTTC.

The chain links TRBV11-1 to TRBJ2-7, with D maybe TRBD2 (6 bases). The CDR3 loop spans 15 amino acids. With 8 bases removed from V and 6 bases from J, the gap between germline ends came to 23 bases. Germline V CDR1 and CDR2: SGHAT, FQDESV (reference sequence). Written as DNA, the CDR3 is TGTGCCAGCCGCCCCTCTGGCGGGCGACTAGGCGAGCAGTACTTC. This translates into CASRPSGGRLGEQYF.

With regard to this clone: The junction departs from the called germline gene at one end, perhaps through a read error. The rearrangement joins TRBV28 to TRBJ1-2; TRBD1 might be the D (6 bases). Germline V gives CDR1 MDHEN, CDR2 SYDVKM. This CDR3 contains 13 residues. Here the CDR3 reads CASTLQGAYGYTF. CDR3 coding DNA: TGTGCCAGCACTTTACAGGGTGCCTATGGCTACACCTTC.

The chain links TRBV10-3 to TRBJ2-1; D is undetermined. Looked up from germline, CDR1 is ENHRY and CDR2 is SYGVKD. The length of the CDR3 is 15 residues. V was shortened by 6 bases and J by 6 bases, with 18 bases between the two germline ends. CDR3 coding DNA: TGTGCCATCAGCCCGGGCGCGTACGACCCCAATGAGCAGTTCTTC. This encodes CAISPGAYDPNEQFF.

This chain links TRBV11-3 with TRBJ1-2, with no clear D. V lost 0 bases and J lost 5, with 7 bases in between. Per germline, CDR1 SGHNT and CDR2 YENEEA. The CDR3 consists of 13 residues. In nucleotides, the CDR3 is TGTGCCAGCAGCTTAGACGGCGGTTATGGCTACACCTTC. It encodes CASSLDGGYGYTF.

The chain is built from TRBV5-1 and TRBJ1-1, with a possible D match to TRBD1 (5 bases). This CDR3 has 16 amino acids. V was shortened by 1 base and J by 0 bases, with 13 bases between the two germline ends. Germline assignment: CDR1 SGHRS and CDR2 YFSETQ. The CDR3 bases are TGCGCCAGCAGCTTGTGGTCAGGGATGATGAACACTGAAGCTTTCTTT. Translating gives CASSLWSGMMNTEAFF.

This chain uses TRBV11-3 with TRBJ2-1; D tentatively fits TRBD1 or TRBD2 (5 bases each). Germline V gene sequence: CDR1 SGHNT, CDR2 YENEEA. V was pared by 2 bases and J by 5 bases, with 13 bases between. The CDR3 contains 15 residues. The CDR3 nucleotides are TGTGCCAGCAGCTTAAGGGACGAAGAGAACAATGAGCAGTTCTTC. This translates into CASSLRDEENNEQFF.

V is TRBV2 and J is TRBJ1-3; no clear D. V was shortened by 4 bases and J by 7 bases, with 14 bases between the two germline ends. From germline, CDR1 is SNHLY and CDR2 FYNNEI. This CDR3 region has 14 residues. The CDR3 DNA reads TGTGCCAGCAGTGTTCAGGCCGGGGTCAACACCATATATTTT. Amino acid sequence: CASSVQAGVNTIYF.

V gene TRBV7-2 combines with J gene TRBJ1-1; D gene ambiguous. Trimming took off 4 bases at V and 4 bases at J, with 13 bases between the two ends. Germline V gives CDR1 SGHTA, CDR2 FQGNSA. The CDR3 covers 14 residues. This CDR3 is CASSSVPLGTEAFF. The DNA of the CDR3 is TGTGCCAGCAGCTCAGTTCCCCTGGGCACTGAAGCTTTCTTT.

The chain recombines TRBV6-5 with TRBJ1-1; TRBD1 matches at 7 bases. The germline CDR1 and CDR2 sequences are MNHEY and SVGAGI. The CDR3 runs to 13 residues. Trimming at V came to 7 bases and at J to 6 bases, leaving 8 bases not matched to a gene. DNA of the CDR3: TGTGCCAGCATCATGACAGGGAGGGCTGAAGCTTTCTTT. Protein: CASIMTGRAEAFF.

This sequence joins TRBV7-6 and TRBJ2-7, with D possibly matching TRBD1 (6 bases). V was trimmed by 5 bases and J by 6 bases, leaving 8 bases between them. Germline-derived CDR1 and CDR2 are SGHVS and FNYEAQ. There are 11 residues in the CDR3. The CDR3, as DNA: TGTGCCAGCAGCCAGGGGATCGAGCAGTACTTC. It is translated as CASSQGIEQYF.

The rearrangement uses TRBV18 and TRBJ1-5; maybe TRBD1 (6 bases). Trimming shortened V by 6 bases and J by 7 bases, and 13 bases separated the two germline ends. This CDR3 is 13 amino acids long. The germline V gene has CDR1 KGHSH and CDR2 LQKENI. The CDR3 sequence: CASSWGGPQPQHF. As DNA, the CDR3 is TGTGCCAGCTCTTGGGGGGGGCCGCAGCCCCAGCATTTT.